The T cell receptor beta chain under discussion was sequenced for a study of cytomegalovirus exposure and HLA in healthy donors. The PCR made use of 60 Vbeta and 13 Jbeta primers. Method: immunoSEQ multiplex PCR; TCRdb's copy keeps in-frame clones and lacks some. Here the sample spans some 96,000 clones, approximately 78% being singletons. The CDR3 totals 15 residues. The ends lost 0 bases at V and 4 bases at J; junction bases unmatched: 7. Germline CDR1 and CDR2: SGHDT and YYEEEE. The chain uses TRBV5-6 and TRBJ2-7; 7 nucleotides align to TRBD2. This sequence was found in a woman in her sixties in good health and CMV-seronegative. The sequencing sample was made of PBMCs. The CDR3 reads CASSLGPGLSYEQYF. In nucleotides, the CDR3 is TGTGCCAGCAGCTTGGGGCCGGGACTATCTTACGAGCAGTACTTC.